This is a list of T cell receptor beta chains from one sample in a study of T-cell memory formation after mild COVID-19. From the 5' RACE reads, TCRdb called clonotypes with MiXCR, one entry per CDR3 protein. The sample holds 280,000 or so distinct CDR3 sequences, approximately 18% seen once. The sample consisted of PBMCs or a T cell subset sorted from them (not recorded which). The receptors here all came from a man younger than 30 who had mild COVID-19 (a few samples of this study predate the infection). Cell type and time point are not known. The CDR3 runs from the conserved cysteine through the conserved F or W. D genes are given only for firm matches. Some rows mark clone size as missing; the rest say once, few, many or name a class of expanded clone.

d_gene: .; j_gene: TRBJ2-5; abundance: few; v_gene: TRBV20-1; CDR3nt: TGCAGTGCTCTCATCGTCCAAGAGACCCAGTACTTC; CDR3aa: CSALIVQETQYF
d_gene: TRBD1; j_gene: TRBJ2-1; abundance: .; v_gene: TRBV5-1; CDR3nt: TGCGCCAGCAGCCCTTGGGGGCCGGGACAGGGACCCAATGAGCAGTTCTTC; CDR3aa: CASSPWGPGQGPNEQFF
d_gene: TRBD2; j_gene: TRBJ2-1; abundance: .; v_gene: TRBV4-3; CDR3nt: TGCGCCAGCAGCTCTCGGACTAGCGGGGAAACCAATGAGCAGTTCTTC; CDR3aa: CASSSRTSGETNEQFF
d_gene: TRBD1; j_gene: TRBJ2-2; abundance: .; v_gene: TRBV4-3; CDR3nt: TGCGCCAGCAGCCAAGAGCAGGGGGCGGTCGACACCGGGGAGCTGTTTTTT; CDR3aa: CASSQEQGAVDTGELFF
d_gene: .; j_gene: TRBJ1-6; abundance: .; v_gene: TRBV10-3; CDR3nt: TGTGCCATCAGTGAGTCCGTGTTAAGCTCCTATAATTCACCCCTCCACTTT; CDR3aa: CAISESVLSSYNSPLHF
d_gene: .; j_gene: TRBJ2-3; abundance: .; v_gene: TRBV29-1; CDR3nt: TGCAGCGTTGTAGGACAGAGAGTCCCAGATACGCAGTATTTT; CDR3aa: CSVVGQRVPDTQYF
d_gene: .; j_gene: TRBJ2-3; abundance: few; v_gene: TRBV27; CDR3nt: TGTGCCAGCAGTTTATCGCTAGATACGCAGTATTTT; CDR3aa: CASSLSLDTQYF
d_gene: .; j_gene: TRBJ2-1; abundance: few; v_gene: TRBV29-1; CDR3nt: TGCAGCGTGGGATGGGGGCACCCAAATGAGCAGTTCTTC; CDR3aa: CSVGWGHPNEQFF
d_gene: TRBD1; j_gene: TRBJ2-3; abundance: .; v_gene: TRBV6-5; CDR3nt: TGTGCCAGCGCACGGACAGGGGAGGGATCGAATACGCAGTATTTT; CDR3aa: CASARTGEGSNTQYF
d_gene: .; j_gene: TRBJ2-5; abundance: .; v_gene: TRBV29-1; CDR3nt: TGCAGCGTTAAAGGCACAGGAATTCGAGAAGAGACCCAGTACTTC; CDR3aa: CSVKGTGIREETQYF
d_gene: TRBD1; j_gene: TRBJ2-5; abundance: .; v_gene: TRBV12-3/TRBV12-4; CDR3nt: TGTGCCAGCAGTTTAGGCACAGGGGAAATCCAAGAGACCCAGTACTTC; CDR3aa: CASSLGTGEIQETQYF
d_gene: TRBD1; j_gene: TRBJ1-5; abundance: .; v_gene: TRBV20-1; CDR3nt: TGCAGTGCTAGACCCCTGGGGACAGTGAATCAGCCCCAGCATTTT; CDR3aa: CSARPLGTVNQPQHF
d_gene: .; j_gene: TRBJ1-2; abundance: few; v_gene: TRBV7-2; CDR3nt: TGTGCCAGCAACAGCAGGGCGGACTATGGCTACACCTTC; CDR3aa: CASNSRADYGYTF
d_gene: TRBD2; j_gene: TRBJ2-1; abundance: few; v_gene: TRBV7-2; CDR3nt: TGTGCCAGCAGCGTCCTGACTAGCGGCCCCTACAATGAGCAGTTCTTC; CDR3aa: CASSVLTSGPYNEQFF
d_gene: TRBD1; j_gene: TRBJ1-5; abundance: .; v_gene: TRBV6-1; CDR3nt: TGTGCCAGCAGTGAGCACGGGGGACAGGGGCTTCAGCCCCAGCATTTT; CDR3aa: CASSEHGGQGLQPQHF
d_gene: .; j_gene: TRBJ2-2; abundance: many; v_gene: TRBV19; CDR3nt: TGTGCCAGTGCTAGCCCCAACACCGGGGAGCTGTTTTTT; CDR3aa: CASASPNTGELFF
d_gene: .; j_gene: TRBJ1-2; abundance: .; v_gene: TRBV9; CDR3nt: TGTGCCAGCAGCTCCGCGGGGCCCGCTAACTATGGCTACACCTTC; CDR3aa: CASSSAGPANYGYTF
d_gene: TRBD1; j_gene: TRBJ2-1; abundance: few; v_gene: TRBV11-2; CDR3nt: TGTGCCAGCAGCACAGACAGGGTCAATGAGCAGTTCTTC; CDR3aa: CASSTDRVNEQFF
d_gene: .; j_gene: TRBJ1-1; abundance: .; v_gene: TRBV12-3/TRBV12-4; CDR3nt: TGTGCCAGCAGTTCCCGGGTGGGGTTAACTGAAGCTTTCTTT; CDR3aa: CASSSRVGLTEAFF
d_gene: .; j_gene: TRBJ1-4; abundance: .; v_gene: TRBV15; CDR3nt: TGTGCCACCAGCAGACAGTCAACTAATGAAAAACTGTTTTTT; CDR3aa: CATSRQSTNEKLFF
d_gene: .; j_gene: TRBJ2-5; abundance: many; v_gene: TRBV7-2; CDR3nt: TGTGCCAGCAGCTTTACGAAAAGAGAGACCCAGTACTTC; CDR3aa: CASSFTKRETQYF
d_gene: .; j_gene: TRBJ2-3; abundance: .; v_gene: TRBV6-2/TRBV6-3; CDR3nt: TGTGCCAGCAGTTACCGGGTACTAGCAGGAGGAGATACGCAGTATTTT; CDR3aa: CASSYRVLAGGDTQYF
d_gene: .; j_gene: TRBJ2-1; abundance: few; v_gene: TRBV5-1; CDR3nt: TGCGCCAGCAGCTTGGGAGAGGTTACTAATGAGCAGTTCTTC; CDR3aa: CASSLGEVTNEQFF
d_gene: TRBD1; j_gene: TRBJ2-7; abundance: .; v_gene: TRBV6-2/TRBV6-3; CDR3nt: TGTGCCAGCAACGACAGGGGCTACGAGCAGTACTTC; CDR3aa: CASNDRGYEQYF
d_gene: TRBD2; j_gene: TRBJ2-1; abundance: few; v_gene: TRBV7-2; CDR3nt: TGTGCCAGCAGCCCGGTGGCGGGGGGGTACAATGAGCAGTTCTTC; CDR3aa: CASSPVAGGYNEQFF
d_gene: .; j_gene: TRBJ2-5; abundance: .; v_gene: TRBV5-1; CDR3nt: TGCGCCAGCAGCCCCGTGGGAGACCAAGAGACCCAGTACTTC; CDR3aa: CASSPVGDQETQYF
d_gene: .; j_gene: TRBJ1-5; abundance: .; v_gene: TRBV28; CDR3nt: TGTGCCAGCAGTTTTCCTTACCTTAATCCTCCCCAGCATTTT; CDR3aa: CASSFPYLNPPQHF
d_gene: .; j_gene: TRBJ1-2; abundance: few; v_gene: TRBV20-1; CDR3nt: TGCAGTGCTAGTCTTCAGCATAACTATGGCTACACCTTC; CDR3aa: CSASLQHNYGYTF
d_gene: .; j_gene: TRBJ2-5; abundance: few; v_gene: TRBV7-9; CDR3nt: TGTGCCAGCACCTTCCCCCTCCGGCTTGGAGAGACCCAGTACTTC; CDR3aa: CASTFPLRLGETQYF
d_gene: .; j_gene: TRBJ2-1; abundance: .; v_gene: TRBV9; CDR3nt: TGTGCCAGCAGCGCAGCCGGACTACTATCCTACAATGAGCAGTTCTTC; CDR3aa: CASSAAGLLSYNEQFF
d_gene: .; j_gene: TRBJ2-5; abundance: .; v_gene: TRBV5-5; CDR3nt: TGTGCCAGCAGCGGGGGGAGGGGGCTCGGCGGGACCCAGTACTTC; CDR3aa: CASSGGRGLGGTQYF